Listed here are 16 T cell receptor beta chains from one sample, sequenced in a study of control samples from healthy donors and cancer patients (TCRdb year 2020). The protocol used for the library was the immunoSEQ multiplex PCR assay. In its TCRdb copy, this immuneACCESS table keeps in-frame sequences only and misses some clones. Where compared with another copy, unresolved V genes explain less than half of these, and the others have no known cause. Recorded for this sample are about 140,000 clones; 91% of them occurred a single time. The ten top clones hold more than 6.5% of the sample. The sample taken for sequencing was blood. Every receptor here comes from a man younger than 30 in good health.

The V gene is TRBV7-9, the J gene TRBJ1-5, with D perhaps TRBD1 (6 bases). This CDR3 comprises 15 residues. Germline V gives CDR1 SEHNR, CDR2 FQNEAQ (reference sequence). The V gene lost 3 bases and the J gene lost 2 bases, with 11 bases spanning the gap. This chain's CDR3 is CASSLDRDRNQPQHF. The CDR3 nucleotides are TGTGCCAGCAGCTTGGACAGAGATCGCAATCAGCCCCAGCATTTT.

J is TRBJ1-2 and V is TRBV12-3 or TRBV12-4; TRBD1 aligns across 8 bases. This CDR3 has 13 residues. The V segment lost 6 bases and the J segment 4 bases; nucleotides outside the gene matches: 4. The CDR3: CASRDRAGYGYTF. For the CDR3, the DNA is TGTGCCAGCAGGGACAGGGCTGGCTATGGCTACACCTTC.

The chain carries TRBV5-1 and TRBJ2-1, with D perhaps TRBD2 (6 bases). The CDR3 covers 14 residues. V was shortened by 4 bases and J by 5 bases, with 13 bases between the two germline ends. Per germline, CDR1 SGHRS and CDR2 YFSETQ. The CDR3 here is CASSPGTFDNEQFF. Here the CDR3 DNA reads TGCGCCAGCAGCCCTGGGACTTTTGACAATGAGCAGTTCTTC.

To note about this clone: Germline and junction disagree at one end, which may indicate a read error. The chain is built from TRBV6-5 and TRBJ2-3; 10 positions match TRBD2. Per germline, CDR1 MNHEY and CDR2 SVGAGI. This CDR3 is 13 amino acids long. CDR3 amino acids: CASSYSKSSGGFF. Written as DNA, the CDR3 is TGTGCCAGCAGTTACTCGAAGTCTAGCGGGGGTTTTTTT.

The V gene is TRBV28, the J gene TRBJ1-2; 7 bases match TRBD1. V was pared by 5 bases and J by 7 bases, with 10 bases of the junction left unmatched. CDR3 length: 14 amino acids. CDR1 is MDHEN, CDR2 SYDVKM, per germline. The CDR3 region has the DNA TGTGCCAGCAGTCCCCCCCCGGGGGACAGTGGCTACACCTTC. It translates to CASSPPPGDSGYTF.

This clone was counted at least ten times. This chain connects TRBV7-2 to TRBJ2-7; D unclear. Germline CDR1 is SGHTA and CDR2 is FQGNSA. Trimming cost V 0 bases and J 2 bases, with 5 bases left between them. The CDR3 is 13 residues long. The CDR3 DNA reads TGTGCCAGCAGCTTAGCCAGCCCCTACGAGCAGTACTTC. It specifies CASSLASPYEQYF.

This clone was seen only a few times. V is TRBV19 and J is TRBJ1-4, with a tentative D call TRBD1 (5 bases). CDR1 is LNHDA, CDR2 SQIVND, per germline (reference sequence). The CDR3 sequence is 17 residues long. The V end was cut by 3 bases, the J end by 4 bases, with 18 bases between. This CDR3 is CASSISLLDSYNEKLFF. In DNA form, the CDR3 reads TGTGCCAGTAGTATTTCCCTCCTTGACAGTTATAATGAAAAACTGTTTTTT.

This clone was seen once. J is TRBJ2-7 and V is TRBV13; TRBD2 aligns across 12 bases. V trimming: 2 bases; J trimming: 2 bases; junction bases outside the gene matches: 10. CDR3 length equals 18 residues. CDR1 and CDR2 (germline): PRHDT, FYEKMQ (reference sequence). DNA for the CDR3: TGTGCCAGCAGCTTATGGACTAGCGGGGACCTACAACCCTACGAGCAGTACTTC. Translated: CASSLWTSGDLQPYEQYF.

The J gene is TRBJ1-2, the V gene TRBV30, with unresolved D. V was trimmed by 0 bases and J by 2 bases, leaving 7 bases between them. The CDR3 covers 13 residues. Germline CDR1 and CDR2: GTSNPN and SVGIG (reference sequence). CDR3 DNA sequence: TGTGCCTGGAGTGTACTGCGGAACTATGGCTACACCTTC. Its translation is CAWSVLRNYGYTF.

This clone occurred once. The rearrangement links TRBV6-2 or TRBV6-3 to TRBJ1-2; D may be TRBD1 (6 bases). This CDR3 has 14 amino acids. The germline gives CDR1 MNHEY, CDR2 SVGEGT. Trimming left V 5 bases short and J 2 bases short, with 12 bases between. As DNA, the CDR3 is TGTGCCAGCAGTCGGAGGGGGGGGAACTATGGCTACACCTTC. Its protein product is CASSRRGGNYGYTF.

The CDR3 loop is CASSSHEGVEEETQYF. The CDR3 bases are TGTGCCAGCAGCTCGCATGAGGGGGTAGAAGAAGAGACCCAGTACTTC. The V and J genes are TRBV7-9 and TRBJ2-5, with a tentative D call TRBD1 (6 bases). Looked up from germline, CDR1 is SEHNR and CDR2 is FQNEAQ (reference sequence). The V end was cut by 4 bases, the J end by 3 bases, with 18 bases between. CDR3 length equals 16 residues.

In its sample, this clone was seen once. The CDR3 protein is CASSIRTGSSGNTIYF. DNA for the CDR3: TGTGCCAGCAGTATCCGGACAGGGAGCTCTGGAAACACCATATATTTT. The chain links TRBV28 to TRBJ1-3; 8 nucleotides agree with TRBD1. This CDR3 spans 16 amino acids. Per germline, CDR1 MDHEN and CDR2 SYDVKM. Losses at the gene ends were 5 bases for V and 0 bases for J; bases not matched to a gene: 6. Full variable domain (rest looked up from reference TRBV28 and TRBJ1-3): DVKVTQSSRYLVKRTGEKVFLECVQDMDHENMFWYRQDPGLGLRLIYFSYDVKMKEKGDIPEGYSVSREKKERFSLILESASTNQTSMYLCASSIRTGSSGNTIYFGEGSWLTVV.

The rearrangement uses TRBV14 and TRBJ1-1, with TRBD1 matching 7 bases. Germline V CDR1 and CDR2: SGHDN, FVKESK. V lost 4 bases to trimming and J lost 10 bases; unmatched junction nucleotides: 9. The CDR3 spans 13 residues. DNA of the CDR3: TGTGCCAGCAGCCCCAGACAGGGCGGTACAGCTTTCTTT. Amino acid sequence: CASSPRQGGTAFF.

The V and J genes are TRBV5-1 and TRBJ2-5; D not certain. There are 12 residues in the CDR3. V was trimmed by 0 bases and J by 5 bases, leaving 5 bases between them. Germline V gene lookup returns CDR1 SGHRS and CDR2 YFSETQ. The CDR3 here is CASSLEGETQYF. The CDR3, as DNA: TGCGCCAGCAGCTTGGAGGGTGAGACCCAGTACTTC. The full variable domain, in which reference TRBV5-1 and TRBJ2-5 provide the parts outside the CDR3, is KAGVTQTPRYLIKTRGQQVTLSCSPISGHRSVSWYQQTPGQGLQFLFEYFSETQRNKGNFPGRFSGRQFSNSRSEMNVSTLELGDSALYLCASSLEGETQYFGPGTRLLVL.

This chain uses TRBV7-9 with TRBJ2-2; 8 nucleotides match TRBD1. Looked up from germline, CDR1 is SEHNR and CDR2 is FQNEAQ (reference sequence). The trim removed 5 bases at V and 4 bases at J, leaving 9 bases unmatched. This CDR3 spans 16 amino acids. The DNA for the CDR3 is TGTGCCAGCAGCCAGGGGGCGGCAGGGGGCACCGGGGAGCTGTTTTTT. Its protein is CASSQGAAGGTGELFF.

The rearrangement links TRBV7-2 to TRBJ1-6; D is ambiguous. V lost 5 bases and J lost 7, with 15 bases in between. The length of the CDR3 is 15 residues. Germline V CDR1 and CDR2: SGHTA, FQGNSA. Written as DNA, the CDR3 is TGTGCCAGCAGCCCAGACGGACGGCAAAATTCACCCCTCCACTTT. Amino acids: CASSPDGRQNSPLHF.